This T cell receptor (beta chain) is from a study of blood T cell repertoires in COVID-19. Study context: The United States, Italy and Spain supplied acute and convalescent COVID-19 samples. From T cells, B-cell-depleted T cells, or PBMCs came the material, which was cDNA or gDNA.

Germline-derived CDR1 and CDR2 are SGDLS and YYNGEE. The CDR3 is made up of 15 amino acids. V lost 0 bases and J lost 8, with 15 bases in between. Study processing details: Counts of nucleated cells, estimated from reference gene primer amplification, were obtained. This table comes from immunoSEQ multiplex PCR, and its TCRdb copy is limited to in-frame clones, with some not included. V, J and clone size derive from that table, while D and trimming were established from the DNA sequence. Counted here are approximately 250,000 clones, around four fifths occurring once; the ten biggest clones make up about 4.6%.

Source material: peripheral blood. The rearrangement uses TRBV9 and TRBJ2-1, with D perhaps TRBD2 (5 bases). The TCR comes from a man in his 60s who had recovered from COVID-19. The CDR3 sequence is CASSVAGGRRHEQFF. CDR3 bases: TGTGCCAGCAGCGTAGCGGGTGGGAGACGCCATGAGCAGTTCTTC.